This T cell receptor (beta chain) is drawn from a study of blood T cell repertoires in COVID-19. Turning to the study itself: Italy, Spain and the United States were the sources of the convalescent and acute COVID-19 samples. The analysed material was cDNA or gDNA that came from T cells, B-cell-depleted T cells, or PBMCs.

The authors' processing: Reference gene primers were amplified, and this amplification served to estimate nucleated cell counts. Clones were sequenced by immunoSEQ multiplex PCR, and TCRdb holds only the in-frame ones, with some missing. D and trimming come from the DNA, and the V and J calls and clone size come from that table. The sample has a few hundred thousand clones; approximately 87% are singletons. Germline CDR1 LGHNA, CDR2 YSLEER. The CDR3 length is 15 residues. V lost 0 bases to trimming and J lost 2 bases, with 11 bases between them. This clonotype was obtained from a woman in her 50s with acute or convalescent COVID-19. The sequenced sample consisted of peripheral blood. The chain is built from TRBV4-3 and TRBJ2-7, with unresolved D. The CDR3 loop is CASSQDWPTAYEQYF. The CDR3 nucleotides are TGCGCCAGCAGCCAAGATTGGCCTACAGCCTACGAGCAGTACTTC.